The entry that follows covers one T cell receptor beta chain sequence. Its antigen is as yet unknown. At one boundary the junction diverges from the germline segment, which might be a read error. Three rounds of nested PCR, following a modified ARM-PCR protocol, produced the TCRbeta library. One entry per CDR3 protein results from TCRdb running MiXCR on the multiplex PCR reads. The sample holds approximately 100,000 distinct CDR3 sequences, over 55% seen once. The sample belongs to a study of tumor and adjacent non-tumor tissue in lung cancer. Study outcomes and limitations: In normal lung, the top 100 clones were significantly more dominant than in tumor. Tumor tissue had significantly higher TCR diversity than normal lung.

The germline V gene has CDR1 DFQATT and CDR2 SNEGSKA (reference sequence). The CDR3 length is 13 residues. No cell sorting was done before RNA was extracted from the tissue. More than 3 cm separated this lung sample from the edge of the tumor. Between August and November 2014, newly diagnosed, chemotherapy-naive lung cancer patients underwent thoracic surgery in China. The receptor's source is a man aged 25-45 years with non-small cell lung cancer. The chain uses TRBV20-1 and TRBJ2-3; 7 bases are a match to TRBD2. The sequencing sample was made of distant non-tumor lung tissue. The DNA of the CDR3 is TGCAGTGCTTCCGGGGGGTTCACAGATACGCGGTATTTT. This codes for CSASGGFTDTRYF.